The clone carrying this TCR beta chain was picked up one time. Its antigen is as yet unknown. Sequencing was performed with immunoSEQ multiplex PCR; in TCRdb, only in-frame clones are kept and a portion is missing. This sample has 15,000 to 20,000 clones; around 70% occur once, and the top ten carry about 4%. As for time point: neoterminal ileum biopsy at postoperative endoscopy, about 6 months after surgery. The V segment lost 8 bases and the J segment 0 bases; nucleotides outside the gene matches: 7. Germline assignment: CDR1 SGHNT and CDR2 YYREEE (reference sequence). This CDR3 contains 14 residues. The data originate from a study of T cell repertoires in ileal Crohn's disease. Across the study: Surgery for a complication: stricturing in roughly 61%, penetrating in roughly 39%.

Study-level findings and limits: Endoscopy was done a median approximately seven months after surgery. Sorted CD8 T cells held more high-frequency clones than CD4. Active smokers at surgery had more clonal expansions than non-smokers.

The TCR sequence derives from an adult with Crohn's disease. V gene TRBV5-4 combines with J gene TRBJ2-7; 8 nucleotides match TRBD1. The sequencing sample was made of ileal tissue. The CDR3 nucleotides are TGTGCCAGTCGGGGGCAGGGGGCCTCCTACGAGCAGTACTTC. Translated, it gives CASRGQGASYEQYF.